This T cell receptor beta chain was sequenced during a study of T cell responses to AZD1222 COVID-19 vaccine (dated by TCRdb to the early 2020s). Background on the whole study: A total of roughly 240 trial participants underwent TCR sequencing, of whom around 200 received two doses of AZD1222 and 26 received two doses of the MenACWY control vaccine. Trial participants were enrolled into age subgroups of 18-55, 56-69 and 70-plus years, which contained about 150, 27 and 61 TCR-sequenced participants, respectively. The investigation overall reported the following: After two AZD1222 doses, spike-specific TCR breadth and depth were significantly higher than at day 0 and than in MenACWY recipients. Participants were mostly white British, with more females than males. The authors suggested clonal diversity may have been underestimated. Conclusions about previously exposed vaccinees are limited, since just six AZD1222 recipients were seropositive for SARS-CoV-2 at baseline. The whole spike protein was spanned by vaccine-associated CD4 TCRs, and dominant responses were seen in regions 160-218 and 743-854. In the small 56-69-year group, the increase in depth fell short of significance, most likely because of low power. Epitopes outside the regions mutated in the B.1.351 and B.1.1.7 variants were reportedly recognized by nearly half of the unique spike-specific TCRs. Because no day 14 peak-response samples were available, the repertoires could be characterized only after the peak T cell response.

Concerning this clone: The antigen this receptor binds is unknown. No much larger clone is present one base from it, and per-base qualities are unavailable.

In the paper's terms, the time point label means: about 28 days (+/-7) after the second vaccine dose. AZD1222 recipients given second doses at about 4 weeks or at about 12 weeks were pooled, since spike-specific TCR depth and breadth were not found to differ between the two schedules. Vaccinee samples were obtained from the UK trials COV001 and COV002, which included a single-blind randomized controlled phase 2/3 trial of AZD1222 (ChAdOx1 nCoV-19) in healthy adults. For TCRbeta chain sequencing, PBMC samples from trial participants were taken at day 0 and at day 28 after the second dose. The germline V gene supplies CDR1 SGHDT and CDR2 YYEEEE. V was cut back by 6 bases and J by 0 bases, leaving a gap of 12 bases between them. The cysteine opens and the phenylalanine closes a CDR3 of 14 amino acids. The kept DNA is CDR3 alone, 42 bases in frame from the first base. The CDR3 regions of human TCRbeta chains were subjected to immunosequencing. Per the original workflow: TCRs in the repertoires were matched against a reference library of SARS-CoV-2-specific TCRs that had been generated with the MIRA antigen-specificity platform. Breadth was defined as the fraction of unique TCRs that were SARS-CoV-2-associated. Depth was defined as the fraction of total T cells that were SARS-CoV-2-associated. Using the MIRA data, each spike-specific TCR was assigned both to the spike region to which the TCR was reactive and to a CD4 or CD8 class. Log10-transformed breadth and depth values were compared by one-way ANOVA with Sidak's multiple comparisons tests. TCRdb provides this immuneACCESS table in a form limited to in-frame rearrangements. Some clones are lacking; in checked studies, under half of them reflect an unresolved V gene, and why the rest are absent is not known. V and J calls and clone size are those listed in that table; D and trimming were worked out from the DNA. The sample profile shows about 150,000 clones; roughly 87% of them were found once. Around 1.1% of the sample is in the top ten clones.

The sequencing here drew on peripheral blood, taken 28 days after the second AZD1222 dose. This clonotype originated in an adult who received the AZD1222 COVID-19 vaccine. In this chain, TRBV5-6 is recombined with TRBJ1-2; TRBD1 is a weak D gene call, 6 bases matching. The CDR3 reads as follows: CASIGGPSNYGYTF. DNA sequence: TGTGCCAGCATTGGGGGGCCTTCTAACTATGGCTACACCTTC.